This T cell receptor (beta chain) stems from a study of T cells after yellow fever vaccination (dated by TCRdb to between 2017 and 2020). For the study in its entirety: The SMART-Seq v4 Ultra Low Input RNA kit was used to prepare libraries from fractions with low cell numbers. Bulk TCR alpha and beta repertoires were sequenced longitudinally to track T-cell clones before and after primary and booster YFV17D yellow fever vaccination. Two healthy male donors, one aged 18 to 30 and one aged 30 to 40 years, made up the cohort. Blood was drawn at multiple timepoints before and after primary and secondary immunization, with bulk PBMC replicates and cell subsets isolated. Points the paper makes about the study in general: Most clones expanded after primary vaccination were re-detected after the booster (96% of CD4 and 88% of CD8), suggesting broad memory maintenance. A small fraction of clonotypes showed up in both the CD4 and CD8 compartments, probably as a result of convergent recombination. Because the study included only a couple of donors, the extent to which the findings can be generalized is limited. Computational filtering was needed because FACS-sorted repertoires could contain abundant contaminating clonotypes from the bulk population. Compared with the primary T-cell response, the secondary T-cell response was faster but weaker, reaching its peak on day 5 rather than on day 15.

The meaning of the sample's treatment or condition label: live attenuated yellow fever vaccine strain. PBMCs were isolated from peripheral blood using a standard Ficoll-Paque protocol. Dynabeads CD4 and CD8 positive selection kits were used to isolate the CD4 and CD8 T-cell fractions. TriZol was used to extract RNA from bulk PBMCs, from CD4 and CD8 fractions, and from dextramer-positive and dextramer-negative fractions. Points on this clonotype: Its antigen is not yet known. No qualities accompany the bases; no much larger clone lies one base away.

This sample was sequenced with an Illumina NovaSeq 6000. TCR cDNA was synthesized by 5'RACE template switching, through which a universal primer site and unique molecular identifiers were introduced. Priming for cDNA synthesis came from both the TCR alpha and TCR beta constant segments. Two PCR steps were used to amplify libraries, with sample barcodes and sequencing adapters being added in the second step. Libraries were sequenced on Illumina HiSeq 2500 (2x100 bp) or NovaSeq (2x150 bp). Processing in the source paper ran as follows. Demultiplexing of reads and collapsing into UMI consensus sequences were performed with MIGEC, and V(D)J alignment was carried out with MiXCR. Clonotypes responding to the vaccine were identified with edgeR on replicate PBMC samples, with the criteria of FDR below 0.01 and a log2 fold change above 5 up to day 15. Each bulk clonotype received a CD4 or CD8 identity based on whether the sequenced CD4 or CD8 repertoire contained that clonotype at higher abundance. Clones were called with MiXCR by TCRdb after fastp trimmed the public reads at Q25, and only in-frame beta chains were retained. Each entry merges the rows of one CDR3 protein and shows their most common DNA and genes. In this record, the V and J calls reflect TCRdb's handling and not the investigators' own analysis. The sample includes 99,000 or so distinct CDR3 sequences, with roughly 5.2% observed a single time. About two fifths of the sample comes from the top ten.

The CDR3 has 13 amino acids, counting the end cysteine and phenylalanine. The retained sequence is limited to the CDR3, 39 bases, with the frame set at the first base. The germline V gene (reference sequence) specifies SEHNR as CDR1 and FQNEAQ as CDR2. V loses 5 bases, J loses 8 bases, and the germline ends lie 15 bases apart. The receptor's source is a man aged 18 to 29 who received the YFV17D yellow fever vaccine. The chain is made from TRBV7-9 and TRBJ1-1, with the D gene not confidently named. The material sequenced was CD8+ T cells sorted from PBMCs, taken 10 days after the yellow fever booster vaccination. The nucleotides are TGTGCCAGCAGCCAGGTGGCAGCCGCGGAAGCTTTCTTT. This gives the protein CASSQVAAAEAFF.